The 22 T cell receptor beta chains given below trace back to one sample, sequenced in a study of blood T cells in healthy people across ages. Then a second PCR, running roughly 7 to 11 cycles, was carried out with a sample-barcoded 5' primer and a J-beta primer mix. TCRdb reprocessed the 5' RACE reads with MiXCR, giving one entry per CDR3 protein. The profile shows hundreds of thousands of distinct CDR3 sequences, about 28% of them singletons. The same sample was also used in a study of T cells of mothers and their children.

The sample was blood. All receptors derive from a boy between 2 and 10 years old in good health.

V and J are TRBV15 and TRBJ2-5; 11 bases match TRBD2. The J call is uncertain, as TRBJ2-7 better fits the DNA end. This CDR3 region has 15 residues. The germline V gene encodes CDR1 LNHNV and CDR2 YYDKDF (reference sequence). The CDR3 here is CATSRGSGGEDEQYF. The CDR3, as DNA: TGTGCCACCAGCAGAGGTAGCGGGGGGGAAGACGAGCAGTACTTC.

The rearrangement links TRBV6-5 to TRBJ2-5; no clear D gene. Trimming took 4 bases from V and 0 from J, leaving 9 bases between them. Germline CDR1 MNHEY, CDR2 SVGAGI. The CDR3 sequence is 14 residues long. The CDR3 DNA follows: TGTGCCAGCAGTTCCTTCGCGCACCAAGAGACCCAGTACTTC. Amino acid sequence: CASSSFAHQETQYF.

This clonotype was seen only a few times. The chain carries TRBV30 and TRBJ1-2, with 7 bases matching TRBD1. V was clipped by 2 bases and J by 5 bases; unmatched bases: 11. This CDR3 region has 15 residues. Germline assignment: CDR1 GTSNPN and CDR2 SVGIG (reference sequence). In DNA form, the CDR3 reads TGTGCCTGGAGTCCGCGAGGAGGGGGCGATTATGGCTACACCTTC. Translation gives CAWSPRGGGDYGYTF.

The V and J genes are TRBV9 and TRBJ2-3; D call uncertain. CDR3 size: 16 residues. CDR1 is SGDLS and CDR2 is YYNGEE in the germline V gene. Between the trimmed V and J ends, which lost 0 bases and 2 bases, there was a span of 13 bases. The CDR3 nucleotides are TGTGCCAGCAGCGTAGGGCCCAACGGGCACACAGATACGCAGTATTTT. Protein product: CASSVGPNGHTDTQYF.

The sample holds a few counts of this clonotype. This chain uses TRBV5-1 with TRBJ2-3, with D perhaps matching TRBD2 (6 bases). V shed 6 bases and J shed 0 bases, with 11 bases lying between them. Germline CDR1 SGHRS, CDR2 YFSETQ. The CDR3 contains 14 residues. CDR3 residues: CASTGGESTDTQYF. The DNA for the CDR3 is TGCGCCAGCACAGGCGGGGAGAGCACAGATACGCAGTATTTT.

The V gene is TRBV29-1, the J gene TRBJ2-1; D gene uncertain. Judging by the DNA end, TRBJ2-5 fits better; the J call may be wrong. The CDR3 has 15 residues. Germline CDR1 SQVTM, CDR2 ANQGSEA. The CDR3 DNA reads as TGCAGCGTTGAACCGTTTAATCTTCCCGACGAGACCCAGTACTTC. It codes for CSVEPFNLPDETQYF.

V and J are TRBV20-1 and TRBJ2-1, with 9 bases identical to TRBD2. CDR1 and CDR2 (germline): DFQATT, SNEGSKA (reference sequence). V lost 4 bases and J lost 9; bases outside the gene matches: 10. This CDR3 is built from 14 residues. The CDR3 coding sequence is TGCAGTGCTACCACCGGGACTAGCCTCGGTGAGCAGTTCTTC. It encodes CSATTGTSLGEQFF.

The genes are TRBV6-5 and TRBJ2-7; 13 bases fit TRBD2. From germline, CDR1 is MNHEY and CDR2 SVGAGI. This CDR3 is 15 amino acids long. V lost 2 bases and J lost 7; bases outside the gene matches: 5. Here the CDR3 DNA reads TGTGCCAGCAGTTACACTAGCGGGAGGGTCCGGGAGCAGTACTTC. Protein product: CASSYTSGRVREQYF.

This rearrangement joins TRBV30 to TRBJ2-7; 10 bases are a match to TRBD2. The germline V gene encodes CDR1 GTSNPN and CDR2 SVGIG (reference sequence). Trimming removed 4 bases from V and 7 bases from J; junction bases left unmatched: 10. This CDR3 comprises 14 residues. CDR3 sequence (DNA): TGTGCCTGGACCTCTAGCGGGGGACCGGGGGAGCAGTACTTC. It specifies CAWTSSGGPGEQYF. Drawing the rest from reference TRBV30 and TRBJ2-7, the complete variable domain is SQTIHQWPATLVQPVGSPLSLECTVEGTSNPNLYWYRQAAGRGLQLLFYSVGIGQISSEVPQNLSASRPQDRQFILSSKKLLLSDSGFYLCAWTSSGGPGEQYFGPGTRLTVT.

V gene TRBV6-1 combines with J gene TRBJ1-2; no firm D call. Germline V CDR1 and CDR2: MNHNS, SASEGT. This CDR3 contains 13 residues. V lost 1 base to trimming and J lost 7 bases, with 10 bases between them. The CDR3 sequence is CASSEVVGSGYTF. DNA of the CDR3: TGTGCCAGCAGTGAAGTGGTGGGTTCTGGCTACACCTTC.

About this clonotype: The junction departs from germline at one end; a sequencing error may be responsible. V and J are TRBV6-6 and TRBJ1-1, with a possible D match to TRBD1 (6 bases). The germline V gene encodes CDR1 MNHNY and CDR2 SVGAGI (reference sequence). The CDR3 covers 14 residues. The DNA for the CDR3 is TGTGCCAGCAGTCCGGACAGTATGAACACTGGAGCTTTCTTT. Its protein product is CASSPDSMNTGAFF.

The chain has TRBV6-2 or TRBV6-3 and TRBJ1-1; D is ambiguous. Trimming left V 2 bases short and J 1 base short, with 5 bases between. Germline CDR1 reads MNHEY; CDR2 reads SVGEGT. The CDR3 extends over 13 amino acids. This CDR3 reads CASSYARNTEAFF. The CDR3 bases are TGTGCCAGCAGTTACGCAAGGAACACTGAAGCTTTCTTT.

The chain employs TRBV7-9 and TRBJ1-2; TRBD1 matches at 7 bases. CDR3 length: 18 amino acids. The V segment lost 6 bases and the J segment 1 base; nucleotides outside the gene matches: 17. Germline CDR1 SEHNR, CDR2 FQNEAQ (reference sequence). The CDR3 DNA follows: TGTGCCAGCAGTCAGTTAGGTACAGGGGCCGTTATTAACTATGGCTACACCTTC. This codes for CASSQLGTGAVINYGYTF.

J is TRBJ2-1 and V is TRBV20-1, with 8 bases lining up with TRBD2. The CDR3 extends over 16 amino acids. Unmatched junction bases numbered 5, after V lost 1 base and J lost 0 bases. CDR1 DFQATT and CDR2 SNEGSKA come from the germline V gene (reference sequence). The CDR3 DNA is TGCAGTGCTAGAGCGGGAGGGCCATACTCCTACAATGAGCAGTTCTTC. Protein sequence: CSARAGGPYSYNEQFF.

This clonotype was found a few times. V usage is TRBV5-6 and J usage is TRBJ2-5; D gene uncertain. The end of the DNA aligns better with TRBJ2-7, so the J call may be wrong. The germline V gene encodes CDR1 SGHDT and CDR2 YYEEEE. CDR3 length: 16 amino acids. CDR3 nucleotide sequence: TGTGCCAGCAGCTTGGGCAGCTTCATAAGGACCCACGAGCAGTACTTC. Residues: CASSLGSFIRTHEQYF.

Concerning this clonotype: One end of the junction is discordant with germline, which a read error may explain. The V call is TRBV2, the J call TRBJ2-7, with D hard to call. This CDR3 contains 9 residues. CDR1 and CDR2 from the germline V gene are SNHLY and FYNNEI. CDR3 nucleotides: TGTGCCAGCAGTGAACAGAAGATCTTC. It codes for CASSEQKIF.

This clonotype was seen only a few times. The rearrangement uses TRBV5-1 and TRBJ1-2, with 8 bases matching TRBD1. Trimming removed 4 bases from V and 7 bases from J; junction bases left unmatched: 12. Germline CDR1 reads SGHRS; CDR2 reads YFSETQ. The CDR3 consists of 15 residues. The CDR3 reads CASSPLTGAMGGYTF. CDR3 coding DNA: TGCGCCAGCAGCCCACTGACAGGGGCCATGGGTGGCTACACCTTC.

V is TRBV29-1 and J is TRBJ2-1; D unresolved. With 3 bases removed from V and 6 bases from J, the gap between germline ends came to 9 bases. In germline, CDR1 is SQVTM, CDR2 ANQGSEA. The CDR3 loop spans 12 amino acids. This chain's CDR3 is CSVDTQINEQFF. DNA of the CDR3: TGCAGCGTTGATACACAGATCAATGAGCAGTTCTTC.

This clonotype has a handful of counts. V is TRBV20-1 and J is TRBJ1-2; the D gene is possibly TRBD1 (5 bases). Germline-derived CDR1 and CDR2 are DFQATT and SNEGSKA (reference sequence). Trimming took 4 bases from V and 4 from J, leaving 13 bases between them. The CDR3 contains 13 residues. The CDR3 loop is CSAIVREPYGYTF. The CDR3 DNA is TGCAGTGCTATTGTCAGGGAGCCCTATGGCTACACCTTC.

The rearrangement links TRBV7-2 to TRBJ2-7; TRBD2 matches at 10 bases. The V and J ends lost 1 base and 4 bases, in that order; junction bases with no gene match: 13. The CDR3 spans 18 residues. Germline loops: CDR1 SGHTA, CDR2 FQGNSA. In DNA, the CDR3 is TGTGCCAGCAGCTTAGGAGCGCTAGCGGGAGCGCAAGTATACGAGCAGTACTTC. Translation: CASSLGALAGAQVYEQYF.

The chain combines TRBV9 with TRBJ1-4; D gene unclear. Deletions cut 5 bases from V and 0 bases from J, with 11 bases between. The CDR3 length is 15 residues. The germline V gene has CDR1 SGDLS and CDR2 YYNGEE. CDR3 amino acids: CASSFGSATNEKLFF. In DNA form, the CDR3 reads TGTGCCAGCAGTTTCGGGTCCGCAACTAATGAAAAACTGTTTTTT.

This clonotype was seen a handful of times. The chain employs TRBV6-1 and TRBJ2-2; 13 bases line up with TRBD2. V shed 7 bases, J shed 7 bases, and the junction held 24 bases outside the gene matches. The CDR3 spans 21 residues. CDR1 and CDR2 from the germline V gene are MNHNS and SASEGT. CDR3 DNA sequence: TGTGCCAGCAAAGGGGGGTGGACTAGCGGGAGAACGAGGGCTGTCGGCGGGGAGCTGTTTTTT. Protein sequence: CASKGGWTSGRTRAVGGELFF.